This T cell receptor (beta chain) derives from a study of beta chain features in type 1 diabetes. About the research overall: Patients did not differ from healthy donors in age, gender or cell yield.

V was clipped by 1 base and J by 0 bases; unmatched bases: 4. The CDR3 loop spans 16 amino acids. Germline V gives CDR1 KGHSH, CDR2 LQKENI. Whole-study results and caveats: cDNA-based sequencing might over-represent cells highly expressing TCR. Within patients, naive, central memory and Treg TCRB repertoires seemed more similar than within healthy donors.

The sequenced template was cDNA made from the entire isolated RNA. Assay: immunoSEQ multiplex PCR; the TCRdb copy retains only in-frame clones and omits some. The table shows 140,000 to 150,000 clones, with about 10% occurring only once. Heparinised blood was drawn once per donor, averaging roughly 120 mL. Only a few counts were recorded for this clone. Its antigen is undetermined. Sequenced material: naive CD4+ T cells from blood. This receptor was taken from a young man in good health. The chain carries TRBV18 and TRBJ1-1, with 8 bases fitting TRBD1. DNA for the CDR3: TGTGCCAGCTCACCACTACGGGACAGGATGAACACTGAAGCTTTCTTT. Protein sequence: CASSPLRDRMNTEAFF. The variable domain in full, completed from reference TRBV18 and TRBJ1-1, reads NAGVMQNPRHLVRRRGQEARLRCSPMKGHSHVYWYRQLPEEGLKFMVYLQKENIIDESGMPKERFSAEFPKEGPSILRIQQVVRGDSAAYFCASSPLRDRMNTEAFFGQGTRLTVV.